This entry concerns a single T cell receptor (beta chain). Antigen: not known. In the PCR, 60 Vbeta and 13 Jbeta primers were used. Some clones are missing from TCRdb's copy, which holds only in-frame ones; the method was immunoSEQ multiplex PCR. The sample consists of tens of thousands of clones, about 83% of them appearing once. The data were taken from a study of cytomegalovirus exposure and HLA in healthy donors. General study findings and limits: Donors were assumed by presence/absence analyses to have roughly uniform sequencing depth. The sole available immune exposure information was CMV serostatus. It was reportedly the case that the classifier diagnosed cytomegalovirus status with high specificity and sensitivity. Using a false discovery rate of 0.05, a later analysis showed that some 16,000 TCR beta sequences were associated with HLA alleles.

Sequences were obtained from PBMCs. The receptor comes from a boy between 5 and 17 years old in good health and CMV-seronegative.

In DNA, the CDR3 is TGTGCCAGCAGTTTATTTGGGACGGGGGATTCACCCCTCCACTTT. Residues: CASSLFGTGDSPLHF. The chain is built from TRBV28 and TRBJ1-6; D might be TRBD1 (5 bases). CDR1 is MDHEN and CDR2 is SYDVKM in the germline V gene. The CDR3 extends over 15 amino acids. Trimming took off 1 base at V and 8 bases at J, with 12 bases between the two ends.